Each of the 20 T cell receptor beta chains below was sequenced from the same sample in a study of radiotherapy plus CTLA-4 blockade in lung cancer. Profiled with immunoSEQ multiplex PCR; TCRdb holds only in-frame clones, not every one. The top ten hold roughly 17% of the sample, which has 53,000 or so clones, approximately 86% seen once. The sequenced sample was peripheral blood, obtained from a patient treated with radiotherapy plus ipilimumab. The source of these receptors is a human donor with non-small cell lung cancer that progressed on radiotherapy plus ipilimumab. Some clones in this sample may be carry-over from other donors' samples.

The CDR3 DNA is TGTGCCAGCAGCTTAGATCCGCGAAGCACCATATATTTT. Residues: CASSLDPRSTIYF. The chain couples TRBV7-9 to TRBJ1-3; the D is unclear. V was trimmed by 1 base and J by 9 bases, leaving 10 bases between them. Germline CDR1 SEHNR, CDR2 FQNEAQ (reference sequence). The CDR3 totals 13 residues.

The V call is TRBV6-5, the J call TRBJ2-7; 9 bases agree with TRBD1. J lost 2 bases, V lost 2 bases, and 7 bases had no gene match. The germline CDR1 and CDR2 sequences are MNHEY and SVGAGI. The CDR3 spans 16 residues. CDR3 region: CASSYARTGDTYEQYF. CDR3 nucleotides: TGTGCCAGCAGTTACGCCCGGACAGGGGACACCTACGAGCAGTACTTC.

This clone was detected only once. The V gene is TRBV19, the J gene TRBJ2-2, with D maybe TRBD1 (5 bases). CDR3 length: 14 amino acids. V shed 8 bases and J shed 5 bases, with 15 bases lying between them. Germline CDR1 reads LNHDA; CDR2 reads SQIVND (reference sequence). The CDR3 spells CASPWGYQTGELFF. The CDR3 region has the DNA TGTGCCAGTCCCTGGGGCTATCAAACCGGGGAGCTGTTTTTT. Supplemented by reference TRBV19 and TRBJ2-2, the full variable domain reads DGGITQSPKYLFRKEGQNVTLSCEQNLNHDAMYWYRQDPGQGLRLIYYSQIVNDFQKGDIAEGYSVSREKKESFPLTVTSAQKNPTAFYLCASPWGYQTGELFFGEGSRLTVL.

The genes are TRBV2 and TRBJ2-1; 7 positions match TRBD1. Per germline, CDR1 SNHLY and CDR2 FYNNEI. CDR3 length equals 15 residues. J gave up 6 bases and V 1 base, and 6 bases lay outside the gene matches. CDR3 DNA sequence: TGTGCCAGCAGTGAAGTCACAGGGGCTAGCAATGAGCAGTTCTTC. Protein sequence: CASSEVTGASNEQFF.

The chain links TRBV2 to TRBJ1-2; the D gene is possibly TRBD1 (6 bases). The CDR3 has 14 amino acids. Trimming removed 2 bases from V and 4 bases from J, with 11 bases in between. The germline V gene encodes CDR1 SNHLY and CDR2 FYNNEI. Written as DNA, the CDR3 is TGTGCCAGCAGTGAAAGACAGGTTAGCTATGGCTACACCTTC. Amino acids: CASSERQVSYGYTF.

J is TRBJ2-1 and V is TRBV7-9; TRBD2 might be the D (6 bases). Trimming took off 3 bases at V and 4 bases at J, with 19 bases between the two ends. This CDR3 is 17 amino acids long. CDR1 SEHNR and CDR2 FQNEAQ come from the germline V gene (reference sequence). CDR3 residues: CASSLSRDREPYNEQFF. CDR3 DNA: TGTGCCAGCAGCTTGTCCCGCGACCGGGAGCCATACAATGAGCAGTTCTTC.

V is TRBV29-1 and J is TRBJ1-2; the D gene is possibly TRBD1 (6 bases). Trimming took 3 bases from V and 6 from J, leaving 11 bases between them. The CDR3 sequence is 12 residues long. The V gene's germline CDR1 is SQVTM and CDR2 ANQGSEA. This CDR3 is CSVDGAGDGYTF. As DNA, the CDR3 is TGCAGCGTTGATGGGGCAGGGGATGGCTACACCTTC.

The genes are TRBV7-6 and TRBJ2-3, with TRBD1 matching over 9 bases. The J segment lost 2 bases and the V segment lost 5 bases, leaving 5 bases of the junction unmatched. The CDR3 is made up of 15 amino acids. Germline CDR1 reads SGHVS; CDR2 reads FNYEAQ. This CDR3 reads CASSRGTGLTDTQYF. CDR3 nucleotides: TGTGCCAGCAGCCGGGGGACAGGGCTCACAGATACGCAGTATTTT.

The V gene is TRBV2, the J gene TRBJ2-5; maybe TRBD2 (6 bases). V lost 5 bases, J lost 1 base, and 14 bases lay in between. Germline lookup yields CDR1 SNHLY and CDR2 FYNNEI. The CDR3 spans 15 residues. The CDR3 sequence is CASSYLRGTQETQYF. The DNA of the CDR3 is TGTGCCAGCAGTTACCTTCGGGGGACCCAAGAGACCCAGTACTTC.

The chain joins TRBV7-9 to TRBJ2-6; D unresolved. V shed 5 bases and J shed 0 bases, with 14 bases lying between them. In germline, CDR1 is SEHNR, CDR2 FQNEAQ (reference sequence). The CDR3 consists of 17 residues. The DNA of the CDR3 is TGTGCCAGCAGCCGGTACAGAGCATTCTCTGGGGCCAACGTCCTGACTTTC. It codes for CASSRYRAFSGANVLTF.

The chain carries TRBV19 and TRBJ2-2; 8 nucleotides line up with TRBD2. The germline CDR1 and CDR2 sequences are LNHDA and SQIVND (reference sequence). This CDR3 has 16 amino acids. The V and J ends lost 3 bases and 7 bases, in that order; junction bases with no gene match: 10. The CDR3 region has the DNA TGTGCCAGTAGTATGAGGCGGGGGGATGGTGGCGGGGAGCTGTTTTTT. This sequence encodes CASSMRRGDGGGELFF.

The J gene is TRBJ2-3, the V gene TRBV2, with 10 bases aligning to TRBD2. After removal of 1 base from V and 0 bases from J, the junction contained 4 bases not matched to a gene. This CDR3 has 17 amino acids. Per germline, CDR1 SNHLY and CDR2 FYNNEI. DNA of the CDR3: TGTGCCAGCAGTGAAGGGACTAGCGGAGGAAGCACAGATACGCAGTATTTT. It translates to CASSEGTSGGSTDTQYF.

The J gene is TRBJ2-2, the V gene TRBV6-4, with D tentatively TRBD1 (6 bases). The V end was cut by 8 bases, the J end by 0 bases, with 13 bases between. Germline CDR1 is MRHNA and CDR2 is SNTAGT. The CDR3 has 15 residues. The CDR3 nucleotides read TGTGCCAGCTCAAAGGGGGAATCGAACACCGGGGAGCTGTTTTTT. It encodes CASSKGESNTGELFF.

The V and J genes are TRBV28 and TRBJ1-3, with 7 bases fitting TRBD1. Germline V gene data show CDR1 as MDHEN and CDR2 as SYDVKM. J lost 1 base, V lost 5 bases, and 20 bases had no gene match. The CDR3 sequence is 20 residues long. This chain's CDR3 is CASSPIQGTERNPSGNTIYF. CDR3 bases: TGTGCCAGCAGTCCGATCCAGGGGACAGAGAGAAATCCTTCTGGAAACACCATATATTTT.

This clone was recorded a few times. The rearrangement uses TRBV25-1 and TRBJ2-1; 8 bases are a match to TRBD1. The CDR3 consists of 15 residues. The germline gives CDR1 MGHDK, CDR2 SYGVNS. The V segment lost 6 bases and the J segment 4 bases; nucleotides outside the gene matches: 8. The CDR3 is CASSKRQGKYNEQFF. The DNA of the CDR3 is TGTGCCAGCAGCAAAAGACAGGGGAAATACAATGAGCAGTTCTTC.

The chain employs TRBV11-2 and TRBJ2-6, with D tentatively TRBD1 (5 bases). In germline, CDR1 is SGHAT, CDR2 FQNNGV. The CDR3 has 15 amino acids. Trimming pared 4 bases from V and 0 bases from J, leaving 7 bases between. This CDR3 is CASSYTGSGANVLTF. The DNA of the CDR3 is TGTGCCAGCAGCTATACAGGCTCTGGGGCCAACGTCCTGACTTTC.

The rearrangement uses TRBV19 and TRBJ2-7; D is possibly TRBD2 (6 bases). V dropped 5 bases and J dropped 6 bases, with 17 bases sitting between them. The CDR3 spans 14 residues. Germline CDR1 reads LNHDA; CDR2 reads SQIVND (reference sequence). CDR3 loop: CASSSGVSLSEQYF. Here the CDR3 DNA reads TGTGCCAGTAGTTCGGGGGTATCGTTAAGCGAGCAGTACTTC.

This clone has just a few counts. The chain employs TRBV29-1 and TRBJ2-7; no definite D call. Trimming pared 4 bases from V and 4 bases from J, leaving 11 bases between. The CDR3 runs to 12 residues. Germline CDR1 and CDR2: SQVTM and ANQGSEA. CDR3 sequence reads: CSVVGNLYEQYF. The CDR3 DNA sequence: TGCAGCGTTGTGGGCAACCTTTACGAGCAGTACTTC.

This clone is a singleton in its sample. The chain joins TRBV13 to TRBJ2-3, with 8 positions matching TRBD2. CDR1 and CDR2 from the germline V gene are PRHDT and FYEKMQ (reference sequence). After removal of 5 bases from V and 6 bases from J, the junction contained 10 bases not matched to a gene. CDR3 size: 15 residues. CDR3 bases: TGTGCCAGCAGCCCATTAGCGGGAAGTTTCGATACGCAGTATTTT. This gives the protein CASSPLAGSFDTQYF.

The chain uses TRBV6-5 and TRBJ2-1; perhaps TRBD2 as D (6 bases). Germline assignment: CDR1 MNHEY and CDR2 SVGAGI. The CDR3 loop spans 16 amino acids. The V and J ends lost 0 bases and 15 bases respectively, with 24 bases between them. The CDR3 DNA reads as TGTGCCAGCAGTTACTCGATCGTTGCGGGGCCTGCGGGTCGGTTCTTC. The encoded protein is CASSYSIVAGPAGRFF.